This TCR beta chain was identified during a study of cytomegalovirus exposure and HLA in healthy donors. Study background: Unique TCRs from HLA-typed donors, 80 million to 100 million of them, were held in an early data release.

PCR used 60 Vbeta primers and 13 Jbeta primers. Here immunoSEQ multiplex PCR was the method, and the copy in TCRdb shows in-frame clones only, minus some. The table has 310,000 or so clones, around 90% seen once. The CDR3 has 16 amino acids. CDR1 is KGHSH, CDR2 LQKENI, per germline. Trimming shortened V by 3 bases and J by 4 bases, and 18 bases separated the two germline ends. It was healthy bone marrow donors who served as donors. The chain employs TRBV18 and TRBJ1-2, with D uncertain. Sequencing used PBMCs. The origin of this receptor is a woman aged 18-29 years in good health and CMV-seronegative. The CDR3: CASSPLDSAIGYGYTF. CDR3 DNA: TGTGCCAGCTCACCCTTGGACTCGGCGATAGGCTATGGCTACACCTTC.